The subject of this entry is one T cell receptor beta chain. Study processing details: Reference gene primers were amplified, and this amplification served to estimate nucleated cell counts. The repertoire was sequenced with immunoSEQ multiplex PCR; TCRdb's copy has only in-frame clones and lacks some. Clone size and V and J calls were adopted from that table, with D and trimming inferred from the DNA. The sample yields about half a million clones, 80% to 90% seen once. The data stem from a study of blood T cell repertoires in COVID-19. Turning to the study itself: PBMCs, B-cell-depleted T cells, or T cells provided the cDNA or gDNA that made up the material.

This TCR derives from a human donor in a cohort sampled during active COVID-19. Sequenced: peripheral blood.

The CDR3 region has the DNA TGTGCCACCAGTGACCCCGGCCGGGACGAGCAGTACTTC. This codes for CATSDPGRDEQYF. The rearrangement links TRBV24-1 to TRBJ2-7; no reliable D call. V lost 4 bases, J lost 5 bases, and 11 bases lay in between. The CDR3 is 13 amino acids. Germline CDR1 reads KGHDR; CDR2 reads SFDVKD.